The text below deals with one T cell receptor beta chain. This specimen belongs to a study of blood T cell repertoires in COVID-19. As for the study in general: The United States, Italy and Spain were the sources of the acute and convalescent COVID-19 samples. In each case, the material was cDNA or gDNA derived from T cells, B-cell-depleted T cells, or PBMCs.

Data came from immunoSEQ multiplex PCR; TCRdb stores just in-frame clones and leaves some out. Of 150,000 to 200,000 clones in the sample, around 86% were seen once. The CDR3 loop spans 15 amino acids. The V segment lost 0 bases and the J segment 7 bases; nucleotides outside the gene matches: 3. CDR1 is SGHDT, CDR2 YYEEEE, per germline. This chain links TRBV5-6 with TRBJ1-5; 11 bases map to TRBD1. Sequenced input: peripheral blood. This receptor was obtained from a middle-aged man with acute or convalescent COVID-19. The CDR3 reads CASSLGTGGWQPQHF. CDR3 in DNA: TGTGCCAGCAGCTTGGGGACAGGGGGCTGGCAGCCCCAGCATTTT.